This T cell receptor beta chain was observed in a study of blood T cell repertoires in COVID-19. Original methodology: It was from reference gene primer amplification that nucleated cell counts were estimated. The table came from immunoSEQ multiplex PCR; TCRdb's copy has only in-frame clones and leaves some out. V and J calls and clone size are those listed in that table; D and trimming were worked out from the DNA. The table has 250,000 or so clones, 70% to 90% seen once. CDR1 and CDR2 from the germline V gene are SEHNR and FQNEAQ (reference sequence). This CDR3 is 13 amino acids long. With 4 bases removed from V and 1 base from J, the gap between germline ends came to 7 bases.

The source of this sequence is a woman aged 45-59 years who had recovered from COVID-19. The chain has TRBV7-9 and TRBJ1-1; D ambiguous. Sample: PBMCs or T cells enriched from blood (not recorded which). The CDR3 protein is CASSSGGNTEAFF. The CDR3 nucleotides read TGTGCCAGCAGCTCGGGAGGGAACACTGAAGCTTTCTTT.